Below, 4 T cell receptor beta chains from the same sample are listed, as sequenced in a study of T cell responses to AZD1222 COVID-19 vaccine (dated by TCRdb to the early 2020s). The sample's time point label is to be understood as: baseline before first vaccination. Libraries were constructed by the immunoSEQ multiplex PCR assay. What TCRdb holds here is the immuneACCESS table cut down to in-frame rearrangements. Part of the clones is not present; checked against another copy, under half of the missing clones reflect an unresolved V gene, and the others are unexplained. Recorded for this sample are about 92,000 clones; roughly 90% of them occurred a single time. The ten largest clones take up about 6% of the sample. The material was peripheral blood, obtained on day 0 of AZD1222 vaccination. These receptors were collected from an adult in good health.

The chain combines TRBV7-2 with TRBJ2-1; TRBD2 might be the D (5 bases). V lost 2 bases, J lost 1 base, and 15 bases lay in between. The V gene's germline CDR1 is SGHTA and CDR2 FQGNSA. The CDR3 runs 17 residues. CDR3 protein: CASSLRTSLTSYNEQFF. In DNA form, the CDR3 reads TGTGCCAGCAGCTTACGTACTAGTCTTACATCCTACAATGAGCAGTTCTTC.

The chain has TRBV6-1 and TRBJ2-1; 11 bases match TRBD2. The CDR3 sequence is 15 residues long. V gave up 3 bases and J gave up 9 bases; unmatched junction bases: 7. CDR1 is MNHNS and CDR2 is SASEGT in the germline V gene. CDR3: CASSEPSGRISEQFF. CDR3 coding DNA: TGTGCCAGCAGTGAGCCTAGCGGGAGGATAAGTGAGCAGTTCTTC.

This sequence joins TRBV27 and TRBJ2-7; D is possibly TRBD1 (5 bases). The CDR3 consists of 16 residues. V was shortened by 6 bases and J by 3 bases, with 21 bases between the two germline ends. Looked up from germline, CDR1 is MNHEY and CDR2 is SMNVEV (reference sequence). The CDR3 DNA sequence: TGTGCCAGCAGCGAAAACCCGGGCTTCAGGGACTACGAGCAGTACTTC. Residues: CASSENPGFRDYEQYF.

CDR3 nucleotides: TGTGCCAGCAGCCAAGTGGACAGGGGTTTATCGGGTGAAAAACTGTTTTTT. This sequence encodes CASSQVDRGLSGEKLFF. The V call is TRBV3-1 (or the pseudogene TRBV3-2), the J call TRBJ1-4; 9 nucleotides line up with TRBD1. The CDR3 covers 17 residues. The V gene's germline CDR1 is LGHDT and CDR2 YNNKEL (reference sequence). Unmatched junction bases numbered 10, after V lost 1 base and J lost 7 bases.